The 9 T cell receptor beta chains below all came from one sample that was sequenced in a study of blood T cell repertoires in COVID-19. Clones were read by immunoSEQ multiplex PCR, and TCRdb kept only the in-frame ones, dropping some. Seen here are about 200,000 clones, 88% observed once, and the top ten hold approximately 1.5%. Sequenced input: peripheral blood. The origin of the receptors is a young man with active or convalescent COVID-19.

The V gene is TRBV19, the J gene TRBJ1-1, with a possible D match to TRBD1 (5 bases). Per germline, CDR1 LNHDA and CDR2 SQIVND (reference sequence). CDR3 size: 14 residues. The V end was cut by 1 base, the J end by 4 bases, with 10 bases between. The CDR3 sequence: CASSIGGGFTEAFF. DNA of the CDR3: TGTGCCAGTAGTATAGGGGGGGGGTTCACTGAAGCTTTCTTT.

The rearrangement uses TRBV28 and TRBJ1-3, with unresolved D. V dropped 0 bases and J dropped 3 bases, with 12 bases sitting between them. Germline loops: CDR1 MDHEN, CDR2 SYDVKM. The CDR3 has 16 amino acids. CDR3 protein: CASSLWGEGGGNTIYF. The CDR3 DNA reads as TGTGCCAGCAGTTTATGGGGTGAGGGCGGTGGAAACACCATATATTTT. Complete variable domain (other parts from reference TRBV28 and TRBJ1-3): DVKVTQSSRYLVKRTGEKVFLECVQDMDHENMFWYRQDPGLGLRLIYFSYDVKMKEKGDIPEGYSVSREKKERFSLILESASTNQTSMYLCASSLWGEGGGNTIYFGEGSWLTVV.

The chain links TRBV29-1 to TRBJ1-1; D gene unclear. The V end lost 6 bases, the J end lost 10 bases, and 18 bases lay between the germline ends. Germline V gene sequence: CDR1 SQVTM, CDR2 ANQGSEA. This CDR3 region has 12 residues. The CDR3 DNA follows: TGCAGCGTCACTCAGCGCGGTACCGGAGCTTTCTTT. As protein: CSVTQRGTGAFF. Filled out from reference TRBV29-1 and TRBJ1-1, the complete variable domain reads SAVISQKPSRDICQRGTSLTIQCQVDSQVTMMFWYRQQPGQSLTLIATANQGSEATYESGFVIDKFPISRPNLTFSTLTVSNMSPEDSSIYLCSVTQRGTGAFFGQGTRLTVV.

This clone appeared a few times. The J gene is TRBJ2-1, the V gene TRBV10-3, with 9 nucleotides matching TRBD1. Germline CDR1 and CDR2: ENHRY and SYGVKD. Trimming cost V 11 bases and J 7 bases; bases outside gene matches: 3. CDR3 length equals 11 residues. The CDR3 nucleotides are TGTGCCGCTGGACAGGGGAATGAGCAGTTCTTC. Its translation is CAAGQGNEQFF.

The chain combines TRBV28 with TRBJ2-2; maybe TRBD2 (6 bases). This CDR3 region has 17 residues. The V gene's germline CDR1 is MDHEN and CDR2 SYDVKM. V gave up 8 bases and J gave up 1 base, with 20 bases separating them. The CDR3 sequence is CASVPPLGRENTGELFF. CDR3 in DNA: TGTGCCAGCGTACCCCCACTAGGGCGGGAGAACACCGGGGAGCTGTTTTTT. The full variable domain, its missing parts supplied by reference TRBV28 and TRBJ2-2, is DVKVTQSSRYLVKRTGEKVFLECVQDMDHENMFWYRQDPGLGLRLIYFSYDVKMKEKGDIPEGYSVSREKKERFSLILESASTNQTSMYLCASVPPLGRENTGELFFGEGSRLTVL.

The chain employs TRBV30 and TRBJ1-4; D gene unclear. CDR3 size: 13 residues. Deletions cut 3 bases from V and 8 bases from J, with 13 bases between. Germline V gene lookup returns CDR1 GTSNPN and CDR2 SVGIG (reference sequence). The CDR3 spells CAWREKVEEKLFF. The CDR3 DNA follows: TGTGCCTGGAGGGAAAAGGTGGAGGAAAAACTGTTTTTT.

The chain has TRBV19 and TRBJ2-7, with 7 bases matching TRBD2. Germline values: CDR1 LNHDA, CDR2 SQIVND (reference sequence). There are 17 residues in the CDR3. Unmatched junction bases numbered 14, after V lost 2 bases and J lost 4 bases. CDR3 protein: CASSISTGAGASYEQYF. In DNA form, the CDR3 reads TGTGCCAGTAGTATATCCACTGGGGCGGGAGCGTCATACGAGCAGTACTTC. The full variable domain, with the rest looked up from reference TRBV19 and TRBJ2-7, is DGGITQSPKYLFRKEGQNVTLSCEQNLNHDAMYWYRQDPGQGLRLIYYSQIVNDFQKGDIAEGYSVSREKKESFPLTVTSAQKNPTAFYLCASSISTGAGASYEQYFGPGTRLTVT.

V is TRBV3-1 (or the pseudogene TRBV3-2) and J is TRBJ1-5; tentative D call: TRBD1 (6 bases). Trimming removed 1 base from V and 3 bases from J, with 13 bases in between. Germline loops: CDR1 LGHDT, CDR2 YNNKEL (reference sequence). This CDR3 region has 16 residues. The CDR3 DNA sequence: TGTGCCAGCAGCCAAGGGTTTAGGGACATCAATCAGCCCCAGCATTTT. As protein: CASSQGFRDINQPQHF.

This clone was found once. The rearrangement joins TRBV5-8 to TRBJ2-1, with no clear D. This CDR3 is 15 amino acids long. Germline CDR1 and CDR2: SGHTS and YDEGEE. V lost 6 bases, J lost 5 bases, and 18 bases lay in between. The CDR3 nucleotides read TGTGCCAGCAACCCACTTTTGCACGGTAACAATGAGCAGTTCTTC. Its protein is CASNPLLHGNNEQFF. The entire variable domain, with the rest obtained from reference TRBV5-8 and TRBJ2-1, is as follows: EAGVTQSPTHLIKTRGQQATLRCSPISGHTSVYWYQQALGLGLQFLLWYDEGEERNRGNFPPRFSGRQFPNYSSELNVNALELEDSALYLCASNPLLHGNNEQFFGPGTRLTVL.